The entry below gives a single T cell receptor (beta chain) sequence along with its context. The antigen it recognizes is unknown. There are no base qualities to consult, and no much larger clone falls within one base. The sample belongs to a study of blood T cells in healthy people across ages (dated by TCRdb to between 2015 and 2016). Background for the entire study: In model experiments, roughly one uniquely barcoded TCR beta cDNA molecule per two T cells was captured by template switching. To track age-related changes in TCR beta repertoire diversity, the study relied on deep sequencing normalized with unique cDNA molecular identifiers. The study analyzed two additional independent replicas of 1 million unique cDNA reads from the same blood draw for two donors, one aged 18 to 30 and one aged 80 or older. The donors were divided into four age groups: young (average around 16 years), middle-aged (about 40), aged (approximately 59) and long-lived (around 80).

According to the germline V gene, CDR1 reads ENHRY and CDR2 reads SYGVKD. The CDR3 starts with the cysteine, ends with the phenylalanine, and has 13 residues. Left in the record is the CDR3 DNA by itself, 39 bases read in frame from the first base. V is pared back by 3 bases and J by 6 bases, with 11 bases lying between the germline termini. Donors were roughly 40 systemically healthy Caucasian individuals from Russia aged roughly 6 to 100 years. Each donor gave approximately 9.3 milliliters of peripheral blood, collected into EDTA-treated Vacutainer tubes. Ficoll-Paque density-gradient centrifugation was used to isolate PBMCs, with at least 7 million obtained per sample. Total RNA was extracted from PBMCs with Trizol reagent, with at least 6 micrograms obtained per sample. The percentages of naive CD45RAhigh/CD27high T cells were determined by flow cytometry on a PBMC aliquot from every donor. The library was produced with 5' RACE. Sequencing took place on an Illumina HiSeq 2500. The second PCR ran for about 6 to 11 cycles and used a J-beta primer mix along with a sample-barcoded 5' primer. Each TCR beta cDNA molecule received a unique molecular identifier from a template-switch 5' adaptor carrying 12 random nucleotides. Each sample yielded at least 2.5 million CDR3-containing paired-end reads. All of the RNA was converted into first-strand cDNA using the Mint cDNA synthesis kit, with a TRBC-specific oligonucleotide serving as the primer. Following uracil-DNA glycosylase treatment, all cDNA underwent a first 18-cycle PCR with the universal primers M1SS and BC2_uni_R. The published analysis was carried out like this. Each sample was normalized by randomly selecting 1 million high-quality reads, each carrying a distinct molecular identifier. Reads with shared molecular identifiers were discarded instead of being binned into consensus sequences. MiTCR, run with a Q25 quality threshold and the strictest error-elimination algorithm, handled CDR3 identification, clonotype clustering and error correction. Lower-bound total TCR beta diversity was estimated with a nonparametric unseen species model using Euler transformation. TCRdb reworked the public reads: Q25 trimming with fastp, MiXCR clone assembly, productive beta chains retained. CDR3 protein sequences are deduplicated, and each keeps its most common genes and DNA. TCRdb's processing, not the study's, gives the V and J calls here. The sample table records about 1 million distinct CDR3 sequences; under 30% of these occur just once. The ten most abundant clones make up about 0.8% of the sample.

What the work shows at the level of the full study, not this receptor alone: The long-lived group showed more naive CD4+ T cells, fewer expanded clones and increased TCR diversity than the aged group, suggesting age selection. The percentage of naive T cells measured by flow cytometry correlated strongly with observed TCR beta diversity. As age increased, observed TCR beta diversity per million T cells dropped in a roughly linear way, and a significant reduction was already evident by age about 40. Because the CMV infection status of the donors was unknown, age-related changes in expanded clonotypes may potentially have been confounded. Estimates of total diversity from one million sequenced T cells were regarded as lower bounds and underestimates. Because profiling used bulk unsorted PBMCs, naive and antigen-experienced compartments could not be compared conclusively.

The same specimen was also included in a second study, on T cells of mothers and their children. The second study, in turn, reports: The donors were nine systemically healthy Caucasian individuals, made up of three mothers and their six children. cDNA synthesis used all of the extracted RNA, with about 1.5 ug of RNA in each 15 ul reaction. In the second PCR, the M1S primer introduced both the sample barcodes and 2-4 random nucleotides. Each mother yielded over 10 million TCR beta CDR3 reads and each child a few million reads. Thymic selection similarly shapes TCR recombination output in related and unrelated pairs, with minor effect from inherited differences. Normalized repertoire overlap in related mother-child pairs was always slightly higher than in unrelated mother-child pairs, but the difference was never significant. No persistent microchimeric T cell clones were detected, at a sensitivity of roughly 93 clones per million clonotypes. Deep NGS was used in the study to compare the TCR beta repertoires of mothers and children and to look for features that separate related mother-child pairs from unrelated individuals. The mean age was roughly 44 +/- 4 years for the mothers and about 10 +/- 4 years for the children. After adapter ligation with NEBNext reagents, the libraries were sequenced on Illumina HiSeq 2000 with 100+100 nt paired-end reads. To prevent cross-contamination, the mother and child libraries were prepared one month apart and sequenced in separate runs. Each donor had between roughly 450,000 and 2,100,000 distinct TCR beta clonotypes identified. Naive TCR beta clonotypes were estimated from low-frequency clonotypes matched to each donor's FACS-determined naive share, without sorting.

Sequenced sample: blood. The chain was built from TRBV10-3 and TRBJ1-2; the D gene identity is not certain. This clonotype was sampled from a girl aged 2 to 9 in good health. This receptor has the CDR3 CAISDGPRDGYTF. The DNA sequence follows: TGTGCCATCAGTGATGGACCGCGAGATGGCTACACCTTC.